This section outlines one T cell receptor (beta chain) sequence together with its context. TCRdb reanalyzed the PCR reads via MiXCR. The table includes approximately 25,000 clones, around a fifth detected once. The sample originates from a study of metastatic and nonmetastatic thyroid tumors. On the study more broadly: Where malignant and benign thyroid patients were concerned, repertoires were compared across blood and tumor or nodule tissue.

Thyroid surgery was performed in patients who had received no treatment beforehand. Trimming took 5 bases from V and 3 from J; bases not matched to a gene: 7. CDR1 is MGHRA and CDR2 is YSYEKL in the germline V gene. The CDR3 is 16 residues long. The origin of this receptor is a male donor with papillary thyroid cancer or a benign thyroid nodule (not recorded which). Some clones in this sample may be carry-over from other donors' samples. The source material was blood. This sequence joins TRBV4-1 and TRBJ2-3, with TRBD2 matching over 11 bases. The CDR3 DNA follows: TGCGCCAGCAGCTGGATAACTAGCGGGAGAACAGATACGCAGTATTTT. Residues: CASSWITSGRTDTQYF.